This T cell receptor (beta chain) is from a study of blood T cells in healthy people across ages. Study-level findings and limits: As age increased, TCR beta diversity per million T cells fell in a roughly linear fashion.

The ends were cut back, 5 bases at V and 3 bases at J, with 20 bases in the middle. The CDR3 length is 17 residues. Germline CDR1 is SGHTA and CDR2 is FQGNSA. This clonotype was picked up one time. The antigen is unknown. Isolation of PBMCs gave at least 6 million cells per sample. Total RNA extraction produced at least 5.5 micrograms (per sample) for the study. The authors ran a second PCR of about 7 to 11 cycles using a sample-barcoded 5' primer and a J-beta primer mix. Each cDNA molecule was tagged by a template-switch adaptor with 12 random nucleotides. TCRdb re-derived calls from the 5' RACE reads in MiXCR, one entry per CDR3 protein. The table shows about 1.4 million distinct CDR3 sequences, with almost 60% occurring only once.

Sequencing input: blood. The TCR comes from a young man in good health. This chain joins TRBV7-2 and TRBJ2-1; D may be TRBD2 (5 bases). The CDR3, as DNA: TGTGCCAGCAGCGCGAGATCACTAGTGCTGAACTACAATGAGCAGTTCTTC. Translated: CASSARSLVLNYNEQFF.